Following are 28 T cell receptor beta chains from one sample sequenced in a study of T-cell memory formation after mild COVID-19. TCRdb re-derived calls from the 5' RACE reads in MiXCR, one entry per CDR3 protein. This table has hundreds of thousands of distinct CDR3 sequences, around 17% appearing once. Material for sequencing was PBMCs or a T cell subset sorted from them (not recorded which). All receptors come from an adult woman who had mild COVID-19 (a few samples of this study predate the infection). Cell type and time point are not known.

The CDR3, as DNA: TGCAGCGCGCGACTAGCGGGCCCTAGAAGGACCGGGGAGCTGTTTTTT. This translates into CSARLAGPRRTGELFF. V and J are TRBV29-1 and TRBJ2-2, with 10 bases aligning to TRBD2. Germline CDR1 and CDR2: SQVTM and ANQGSEA. After removal of 7 bases from V and 5 bases from J, the junction contained 13 bases not matched to a gene. This CDR3 region has 16 residues.

This clonotype was counted a few times. The V and J genes are TRBV7-9 and TRBJ2-7; TRBD2 might be the D (5 bases). Trimming left V 8 bases short and J 3 bases short, with 26 bases between. The CDR3 has 17 amino acids. Germline V gives CDR1 SEHNR, CDR2 FQNEAQ (reference sequence). The CDR3: CASGLGFSGGGNYEQYF. CDR3 DNA sequence: TGTGCCAGCGGGTTGGGGTTTTCGGGTGGAGGTAACTACGAGCAGTACTTC.

V usage is TRBV29-1 and J usage is TRBJ1-2; 7 bases agree with TRBD1. V dropped 4 bases and J dropped 4; count of bases not matched to a gene: 6. CDR1 and CDR2 from the germline V gene are SQVTM and ANQGSEA. CDR3 length: 13 residues. CDR3 nucleotide sequence: TGCAGCGTTGGGGGGACAGCGGGCTATGGCTACACCTTC. Translating gives CSVGGTAGYGYTF. The full variable domain, completed using reference TRBV29-1 and TRBJ1-2, is SAVISQKPSRDICQRGTSLTIQCQVDSQVTMMFWYRQQPGQSLTLIATANQGSEATYESGFVIDKFPISRPNLTFSTLTVSNMSPEDSSIYLCSVGGTAGYGYTFGSGTRLTVV.

This clonotype has just a few counts. The chain employs TRBV29-1 and TRBJ1-1; D is unclear. The CDR3 is 13 amino acids. Looked up from germline, CDR1 is SQVTM and CDR2 is ANQGSEA. Trimming removed 7 bases at V and 4 bases at J, with 16 bases between. The CDR3 region has the DNA TGCAGCGGCGGCCCGGGGTTGAGCACTGAAGCTTTCTTT. This translates into CSGGPGLSTEAFF.

This clonotype was recorded a few times. The V call is TRBV7-8, the J call TRBJ2-3; D perhaps matches TRBD2 (5 bases). The CDR3 length is 11 residues. Germline V lookup: CDR1 SGHVS, CDR2 FQNEAQ. The CDR3 sequence: CASRGSDTQYF. The CDR3 DNA is TGTGCATCCCGGGGATCAGATACGCAGTATTTT.

CDR3 nucleotide sequence: TGTGCCAGCAGCCCCGGGACAGCCTCTGGAAACACCATATATTTT. This codes for CASSPGTASGNTIYF. This chain connects TRBV7-9 to TRBJ1-3; 7 bases match TRBD1. V gave up 5 bases and J gave up 0 bases; unmatched junction bases: 4. This CDR3 region has 15 residues. The germline CDR1 and CDR2 sequences are SEHNR and FQNEAQ (reference sequence).

The table lists this clonotype with a few counts. This chain connects TRBV6-2 or TRBV6-3 to TRBJ1-1; D is ambiguous. The germline V and J ends were trimmed by 8 bases and 3 bases, with 13 bases remaining between them. Germline CDR1 and CDR2: MNHEY and SVGEGT. This CDR3 has 13 residues. The CDR3 reads CASRLDRDTEAFF. For the CDR3, the DNA is TGTGCCAGCCGATTAGACCGAGACACTGAAGCTTTCTTT.

In its sample, this clonotype was seen many times. The chain couples TRBV7-9 to TRBJ2-3; TRBD1 is a possible D gene (5 bases). The CDR3 is made up of 12 amino acids. Germline V gene sequence: CDR1 SEHNR, CDR2 FQNEAQ (reference sequence). Trimming took off 5 bases at V and 4 bases at J, with 7 bases between the two ends. The CDR3 sequence is CASSGAADTQYF. DNA of the CDR3: TGTGCCAGCAGCGGGGCGGCAGATACGCAGTATTTT.

The chain has TRBV2 and TRBJ2-1, with 7 bases aligning to TRBD1. This CDR3 comprises 13 residues. The J segment lost 5 bases and the V segment lost 6 bases, leaving 4 bases of the junction unmatched. Germline V CDR1 and CDR2: SNHLY, FYNNEI. CDR3 in amino acids: CASRTGSNNEQFF. The CDR3 bases are TGTGCCAGCAGGACAGGGAGTAACAATGAGCAGTTCTTC.

This clonotype was detected a few times. This sequence joins TRBV4-3 and TRBJ1-2, with D perhaps matching TRBD1 (5 bases). V was cut by 0 bases and J by 1 base, with 24 bases left in between. This CDR3 spans 20 amino acids. CDR1 and CDR2 from the germline V gene are LGHNA and YSLEER. CDR3 nucleotides: TGCGCCAGCAGCCAAGAATCCACCTTAATTTCGGGGGGTGGTAACTATGGCTACACCTTC. Residues: CASSQESTLISGGGNYGYTF.

The chain is built from TRBV7-9 and TRBJ2-7; 8 bases map to TRBD1. Losses at the gene ends were 4 bases for V and 2 bases for J; bases not matched to a gene: 10. CDR1 and CDR2 (germline): SEHNR, FQNEAQ (reference sequence). This CDR3 spans 16 amino acids. The CDR3 sequence: CASSSYGGQATYEQYF. CDR3 DNA sequence: TGTGCCAGCAGCTCGTATGGGGGACAGGCTACCTACGAGCAGTACTTC.

V and J are TRBV5-8 and TRBJ2-7; D call uncertain. This CDR3 has 14 amino acids. The ends were cut back, 3 bases at V and 4 bases at J, with 14 bases in the middle. The germline gives CDR1 SGHTS, CDR2 YDEGEE. CDR3 nucleotide sequence: TGTGCCAGCAGCTCAACCGGCGCTGGGTACGAGCAGTACTTC. This encodes CASSSTGAGYEQYF.

This clonotype occurred many times. V and J are TRBV4-2 and TRBJ1-1, with 9 bases aligning to TRBD1. The CDR3 extends over 16 amino acids. Germline V lookup: CDR1 LGHNA, CDR2 YNFKEQ. J lost 1 base, V lost 1 base, and 4 bases had no gene match. The CDR3 sequence is CASSQAQTGGNTEAFF. The CDR3 nucleotides read TGTGCCAGCAGCCAAGCCCAGACAGGGGGGAACACTGAAGCTTTCTTT.

This rearrangement joins TRBV6-5 to TRBJ1-5; 8 bases agree with TRBD1. The CDR3 covers 12 residues. After removal of 5 bases from V and 6 bases from J, the junction contained 0 bases not matched to a gene. The germline V gene encodes CDR1 MNHEY and CDR2 SVGAGI. CDR3: CASSDRGQPQHF. The DNA of the CDR3 is TGTGCCAGCAGTGACAGGGGTCAGCCCCAGCATTTT.

This clonotype was recorded a few times. The chain couples TRBV20-1 to TRBJ1-2, with TRBD1 identical over 9 bases. Looked up from germline, CDR1 is DFQATT and CDR2 is SNEGSKA (reference sequence). The CDR3 spans 13 residues. V lost 6 bases and J lost 8; bases outside the gene matches: 10. CDR3 DNA sequence: TGCAGTGCCGAGGGACAGGGAAACGGAGGCTACACCTTC. It is translated as CSAEGQGNGGYTF.

The chain uses TRBV6-5 and TRBJ2-1; D gene ambiguous. Trimming stripped 5 bases from V and 0 bases from J, with 14 bases between. The length of the CDR3 is 16 residues. CDR1 and CDR2 (germline): MNHEY, SVGAGI. CDR3 sequence: CASSDRRLSSYNEQFF. The CDR3 coding sequence is TGTGCCAGCAGTGACCGCCGCCTGAGCTCCTACAATGAGCAGTTCTTC.

The table lists this clonotype with many counts. This chain joins TRBV20-1 and TRBJ2-1, with a possible D match to TRBD2 (6 bases). The CDR3 runs 16 residues. Trimming removed 0 bases from V and 2 bases from J, with 14 bases in between. Germline CDR1 DFQATT, CDR2 SNEGSKA (reference sequence). CDR3 sequence (DNA): TGCAGTGCTAGAGACCGGGACTCCGGCACCTACAATGAGCAGTTCTTC. Translating gives CSARDRDSGTYNEQFF.

This clonotype was counted a few times. The chain joins TRBV11-2 to TRBJ1-1; D is undetermined. From germline, CDR1 is SGHAT and CDR2 FQNNGV. The CDR3 runs 16 residues. The germline V and J ends were trimmed by 3 bases and 7 bases, with 21 bases remaining between them. The CDR3 is CASSFWERVAFGEAFF. The DNA of the CDR3 is TGTGCCAGCAGCTTTTGGGAAAGAGTGGCTTTCGGTGAAGCTTTCTTT.

This clonotype was seen many times. The chain has TRBV29-1 and TRBJ2-1; D might be TRBD1 or TRBD2, each matching 5 bases. Germline V gives CDR1 SQVTM, CDR2 ANQGSEA. This CDR3 is built from 13 residues. V was pared by 1 base and J by 7 bases, with 11 bases between. The CDR3 loop reads CSVEGRERNEQFF. Here the CDR3 DNA reads TGCAGCGTTGAAGGCAGGGAGCGAAATGAGCAGTTCTTC.

The rearrangement joins TRBV12-3 or TRBV12-4 to TRBJ2-3; unclear D gene. CDR3 size: 16 residues. The V end was cut by 5 bases, the J end by 2 bases, with 17 bases between. CDR3 nucleotide sequence: TGTGCCAGCAGTGCTATTACGTCCGCAGACACAGATACGCAGTATTTT. Amino acid sequence: CASSAITSADTDTQYF.

This clonotype appeared a few times. The rearrangement joins TRBV7-2 to TRBJ2-7; TRBD1 or TRBD2 may be the D gene (5 bases each). The germline V gene encodes CDR1 SGHTA and CDR2 FQGNSA. The V end lost 1 base, the J end lost 3 bases, and 16 bases lay between the germline ends. The length of the CDR3 is 16 residues. The CDR3 nucleotides are TGTGCCAGCAGCTTAGTTGAGGGGTCGATACACTACGAGCAGTACTTC. It encodes CASSLVEGSIHYEQYF.

This clonotype was counted only a few times. The chain has TRBV11-3 and TRBJ2-1; tentatively, D is TRBD1 (6 bases). CDR1 is SGHNT, CDR2 YENEEA, per germline. CDR3 length: 16 amino acids. V gave up 5 bases and J gave up 0 bases, with 14 bases separating them. The CDR3 loop is CASSPSVGGSYNEQFF. For the CDR3, the DNA is TGTGCCAGCAGCCCCAGCGTAGGGGGCTCCTACAATGAGCAGTTCTTC.

This clonotype came up a few times. V usage is TRBV5-1 and J usage is TRBJ2-7; D unresolved. Germline V gene data show CDR1 as SGHRS and CDR2 as YFSETQ. The V and J ends lost 2 bases and 6 bases respectively, with 9 bases between them. The length of the CDR3 is 12 residues. The CDR3 coding sequence is TGCGCCAGCAGCTTCCTAGGTGGCGAGCAGTACTTC. It encodes CASSFLGGEQYF. Based on the CDR3 plus reference TRBV5-1 and TRBJ2-7, the full variable domain is KAGVTQTPRYLIKTRGQQVTLSCSPISGHRSVSWYQQTPGQGLQFLFEYFSETQRNKGNFPGRFSGRQFSNSRSEMNVSTLELGDSALYLCASSFLGGEQYFGPGTRLTVT.

This chain uses TRBV5-1 with TRBJ2-1; 11 nucleotides line up with TRBD1. J lost 7 bases, V lost 3 bases, and 6 bases had no gene match. Per germline, CDR1 SGHRS and CDR2 YFSETQ. This CDR3 has 15 amino acids. CDR3 bases: TGCGCCAGCAGCTCGCCGGGACAGGGGGGTAATGAGCAGTTCTTC. Its translation is CASSSPGQGGNEQFF. Full variable domain (rest looked up from reference TRBV5-1 and TRBJ2-1): KAGVTQTPRYLIKTRGQQVTLSCSPISGHRSVSWYQQTPGQGLQFLFEYFSETQRNKGNFPGRFSGRQFSNSRSEMNVSTLELGDSALYLCASSSPGQGGNEQFFGPGTRLTVL.

This clonotype was seen a few times. V gene TRBV9 combines with J gene TRBJ2-7; 8 nucleotides align to TRBD1. The V segment lost 3 bases and the J segment 6 bases; nucleotides outside the gene matches: 8. This CDR3 has 14 amino acids. In germline, CDR1 is SGDLS, CDR2 YYNGEE. In DNA, the CDR3 is TGTGCCAGCAGCGCGACAGGGGATTTGGGCGAGCAGTACTTC. Its translation: CASSATGDLGEQYF.

The table lists this clonotype with a few counts. The chain links TRBV19 to TRBJ2-6; 8 bases line up with TRBD1. CDR1 and CDR2 from the germline V gene are LNHDA and SQIVND (reference sequence). The CDR3 extends over 16 amino acids. V was pared by 8 bases and J by 0 bases, with 6 bases of the junction left unmatched. In DNA form, the CDR3 reads TGTGCCAGTTTCGACAGGGGTCGCTCTGGGGCCAACGTCCTGACTTTC. This encodes CASFDRGRSGANVLTF.

This clonotype was seen ten or more times. The chain joins TRBV27 to TRBJ1-5; no reliable D call. The CDR3 contains 13 residues. V gave up 3 bases and J gave up 0 bases, with 3 bases separating them. The germline CDR1 and CDR2 sequences are MNHEY and SMNVEV (reference sequence). DNA for the CDR3: TGTGCCAGCAGTTTTCGTAGCAATCAGCCCCAGCATTTT. It is translated as CASSFRSNQPQHF.

At least ten counts were recorded for this clonotype. The chain has TRBV20-1 and TRBJ2-7; D gene uncertain. Germline V gives CDR1 DFQATT, CDR2 SNEGSKA (reference sequence). The CDR3 covers 13 residues. The V end lost 0 bases, the J end lost 5 bases, and 11 bases lay between the germline ends. Here the CDR3 reads CSARDPPYNEQYF. CDR3 bases: TGCAGTGCTAGAGACCCTCCTTACAACGAGCAGTACTTC.